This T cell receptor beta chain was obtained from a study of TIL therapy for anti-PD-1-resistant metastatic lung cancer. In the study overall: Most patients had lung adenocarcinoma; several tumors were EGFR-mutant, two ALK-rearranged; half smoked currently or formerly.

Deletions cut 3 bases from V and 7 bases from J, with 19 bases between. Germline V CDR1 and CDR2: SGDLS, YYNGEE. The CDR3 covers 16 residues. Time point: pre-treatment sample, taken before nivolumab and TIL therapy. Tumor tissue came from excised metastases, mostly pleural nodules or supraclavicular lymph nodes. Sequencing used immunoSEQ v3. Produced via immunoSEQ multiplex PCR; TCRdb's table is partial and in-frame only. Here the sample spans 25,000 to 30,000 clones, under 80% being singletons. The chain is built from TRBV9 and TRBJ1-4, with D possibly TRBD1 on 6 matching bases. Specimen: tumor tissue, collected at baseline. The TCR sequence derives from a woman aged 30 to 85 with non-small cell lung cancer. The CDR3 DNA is TGTGCCAGCAGCGCAGACTCCGGGGGGCGCACTGAAAAACTGTTTTTT. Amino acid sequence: CASSADSGGRTEKLFF.